These 15 T cell receptor beta chains were all obtained from the same sample, sequenced in a study of cytomegalovirus exposure and HLA in healthy donors. This PCR relied on a set of 60 Vbeta primers and 13 Jbeta primers. Sequencing was performed with immunoSEQ multiplex PCR; in TCRdb, only in-frame clones are kept and a portion is missing. The sample shows 210,000 or so clones, more than 75% of them seen only once. Sequencing was performed on PBMCs. The receptors derive from a young man in good health and CMV-seronegative.

CDR3 sequence (DNA): TGCGCCAGCAGCTTCCAAGAGACCCAGTACTTC. Its translation: CASSFQETQYF. The chain combines TRBV10-2 with TRBJ2-5; the D is unclear. This CDR3 has 11 residues. In germline, CDR1 is WSHSY, CDR2 SAAADI. V shed 6 bases and J shed 1 base, with 3 bases lying between them.

The genes are TRBV5-1 and TRBJ2-1; 7 bases line up with TRBD2. V gave up 8 bases and J gave up 8 bases; unmatched junction bases: 16. Germline V gives CDR1 SGHRS, CDR2 YFSETQ. There are 15 residues in the CDR3. The CDR3 reads CARRPPRGEIYEQFF. CDR3 nucleotides: TGCGCCAGAAGGCCCCCCCGGGGGGAGATCTATGAGCAGTTCTTC.

This chain uses TRBV28 with TRBJ2-1, with 11 bases identical to TRBD2. The CDR3 spans 15 residues. Trimming took 4 bases from V and 4 from J; bases not matched to a gene: 3. CDR1 and CDR2 from the germline V gene are MDHEN and SYDVKM. The CDR3 bases are TGTGCCAGCAGTTCTAGCGGGGGGTGGTACAATGAGCAGTTCTTC. It yields the protein CASSSSGGWYNEQFF.

In DNA form, the CDR3 reads TGTGCCAGCAGCGACCCCCGGGACACTGAAGCTTTCTTT. Residues: CASSDPRDTEAFF. The V and J genes are TRBV11-2 and TRBJ1-1, with D unclear. This CDR3 is built from 13 residues. CDR1 and CDR2 from the germline V gene are SGHAT and FQNNGV. Trimming took 5 bases from V and 3 from J, leaving 10 bases between them. The full variable domain, completed using reference TRBV11-2 and TRBJ1-1, is EAGVAQSPRYKIIEKRQSVAFWCNPISGHATLYWYQQILGQGPKLLIQFQNNGVVDDSQLPKDRFSAERLKGVDSTLKIQPAKLEDSAVYLCASSDPRDTEAFFGQGTRLTVV.

The chain is built from TRBV29-1 and TRBJ1-2; 7 nucleotides line up with TRBD1. The V gene end was trimmed by 4 bases and the J gene end by 8 bases; junction bases not matched to a gene: 10. Per germline, CDR1 SQVTM and CDR2 ANQGSEA. This CDR3 is built from 13 residues. In DNA, the CDR3 is TGCAGCGTTGGGGGGACAGAAATCAGCGGCTACACCTTC. Amino acids: CSVGGTEISGYTF.

This sequence joins TRBV29-1 and TRBJ1-1; D is perhaps TRBD1 (5 bases). This CDR3 spans 13 amino acids. Germline V gives CDR1 SQVTM, CDR2 ANQGSEA. V was cut by 4 bases and J by 0 bases, with 9 bases left in between. The CDR3 DNA reads as TGCAGCGTTGGACAGCTTATGAACACTGAAGCTTTCTTT. Protein: CSVGQLMNTEAFF.

This clone was picked up one time. The CDR3 sequence: CASSSQESSYEQYF. The CDR3 DNA is TGTGCCAGCAGTTCCCAGGAATCATCCTACGAGCAGTACTTC. The chain couples TRBV6-6 to TRBJ2-7; the D is unclear. This CDR3 spans 14 amino acids. CDR1 and CDR2 from the germline V gene are MNHNY and SVGAGI (reference sequence). The V end was cut by 4 bases, the J end by 1 base, with 11 bases between.

The rearrangement joins TRBV7-6 to TRBJ1-2; D call uncertain. Between the trimmed V and J ends, which lost 3 bases and 10 bases, there was a span of 12 bases. The CDR3 is made up of 12 amino acids. Per germline, CDR1 SGHVS and CDR2 FNYEAQ. The CDR3 spells CASSLAPGVYTF. DNA for the CDR3: TGTGCCAGCAGCTTGGCCCCGGGAGTCTACACCTTC.

V is TRBV29-1 and J is TRBJ2-7; D is ambiguous. Germline V lookup: CDR1 SQVTM, CDR2 ANQGSEA. V was shortened by 4 bases and J by 4 bases, with 11 bases between the two germline ends. This CDR3 region has 12 residues. The CDR3 DNA is TGCAGCGTTGTGGAAGACTTATACGAGCAGTACTTC. Translated, it gives CSVVEDLYEQYF.

This CDR3 is CATLGQGVGYTF. The CDR3 DNA reads TGTGCCACCCTGGGACAGGGGGTAGGCTACACCTTC. The chain recombines TRBV6-5 with TRBJ1-2; 11 bases align to TRBD1. The CDR3 consists of 12 residues. Looked up from germline, CDR1 is MNHEY and CDR2 is SVGAGI. J was trimmed by 8 bases and V by 10 bases; bases with no gene match: 6.

The DNA for the CDR3 is TGTGCCAGCAGCCCGACAGGGAATCCTGAAGAGCAGTACTTC. Encoded protein: CASSPTGNPEEQYF. The J gene is TRBJ2-7, the V gene TRBV11-2; 7 nucleotides agree with TRBD1. With V trimmed by 5 bases and J by 7 bases, 11 bases remained unmatched. The CDR3 length is 14 residues. CDR1 SGHAT and CDR2 FQNNGV come from the germline V gene.

This chain connects TRBV27 to TRBJ1-4, with a possible D match to TRBD1 (5 bases). V was trimmed by 1 base and J by 11 bases, leaving 8 bases between them. Germline lookup yields CDR1 MNHEY and CDR2 SMNVEV (reference sequence). The CDR3 is made up of 12 amino acids. In DNA, the CDR3 is TGTGCCAGCAGTTTATTCGGGGGGAAACTGTTTTTT. This encodes CASSLFGGKLFF.

The chain employs TRBV5-1 and TRBJ1-4; tentatively, D is TRBD1 (6 bases). CDR1 and CDR2 (germline): SGHRS, YFSETQ. The CDR3 has 14 amino acids. The ends were cut back, 5 bases at V and 4 bases at J, with 12 bases in the middle. CDR3: CASRQDSHNEKLFF. The CDR3 DNA sequence: TGCGCCAGCAGGCAGGACAGTCATAATGAAAAACTGTTTTTT. Full variable domain (missing parts from reference TRBV5-1 and TRBJ1-4): KAGVTQTPRYLIKTRGQQVTLSCSPISGHRSVSWYQQTPGQGLQFLFEYFSETQRNKGNFPGRFSGRQFSNSRSEMNVSTLELGDSALYLCASRQDSHNEKLFFGSGTQLSVL.

This chain links TRBV7-9 with TRBJ1-2; the match to TRBD1 covers 10 bases. After removal of 9 bases from V and 7 bases from J, the junction contained 11 bases not matched to a gene. Germline lookup yields CDR1 SEHNR and CDR2 FQNEAQ (reference sequence). The CDR3 totals 14 residues. CDR3 protein: CASDRDRGLGGYTF. In DNA form, the CDR3 reads TGTGCCAGTGACCGGGACAGGGGTTTGGGTGGCTACACCTTC.

This clone was seen a single time. This chain joins TRBV27 and TRBJ2-5; 10 positions match TRBD2. The better agreement between TRBJ2-7 and the DNA end casts doubt on the J call. This CDR3 has 14 amino acids. The germline V gene has CDR1 MNHEY and CDR2 SMNVEV (reference sequence). CDR3 DNA: TGTGCCAGCAGTAGCGGGAGGGACATCTACGAGCAGTACTTC. Translating gives CASSSGRDIYEQYF.